A single sample is the source of the 9 T cell receptor beta chains below, sequenced in a study of T cells in localized non-small cell lung cancer (TCRdb year 2020). The library was produced with the immunoSEQ multiplex PCR assay. Imported from immuneACCESS, the table was reduced by TCRdb to in-frame sequences with V and J called. These copies leave out some clones; in studies compared against another copy, an unresolved V gene accounts for under half, and the cause of the remainder is not known. This sample lists about 41,000 clones; 88% were detected once. The top ten hold roughly 2.5% of the sample. This sample comprised peripheral blood, obtained before any cancer treatment. These TCRs come from an older female donor with stage I squamous cell lung carcinoma.

This chain uses TRBV18 with TRBJ2-5, with 8 positions matching TRBD2. This CDR3 is built from 18 residues. V trimming: 0 bases; J trimming: 5 bases; junction bases outside the gene matches: 14. Germline-derived CDR1 and CDR2 are KGHSH and LQKENI. CDR3 DNA: TGTGCCAGCTCACCACCGAATAGCGGGATGGGCCCGGGTGAGACCCAGTACTTC. Translated, it gives CASSPPNSGMGPGETQYF.

Only one count was recorded for this clone. V is TRBV5-1 and J is TRBJ2-1; the match to TRBD2 covers 10 bases. J was trimmed by 7 bases and V by 0 bases; bases with no gene match: 7. The CDR3 consists of 16 residues. Per germline, CDR1 SGHRS and CDR2 YFSETQ. The CDR3 sequence: CASSLVLTSGKNEQFF. The CDR3 nucleotides read TGCGCCAGCAGCTTGGTACTTACTAGCGGGAAGAATGAGCAGTTCTTC.

This chain links TRBV7-3 with TRBJ2-3; 12 positions agree with TRBD2. CDR3 length: 20 residues. The V gene's germline CDR1 is SGHTA and CDR2 FQGTGA. The trim removed 4 bases at V and 1 base at J, leaving 15 bases unmatched. The CDR3: CASSSKLAGGGNRGTDTQYF. In DNA form, the CDR3 reads TGTGCCAGCAGCTCAAAACTAGCGGGAGGCGGGAACCGGGGCACAGATACGCAGTATTTT.

The rearrangement links TRBV4-3 to TRBJ2-2; D is possibly TRBD1 or TRBD2 (5 bases each). Germline CDR1 is LGHNA and CDR2 is YSLEER. This CDR3 is built from 15 residues. With 4 bases removed from V and 0 bases from J, the gap between germline ends came to 9 bases. The CDR3 spells CASSLLGPNTGELFF. The CDR3 DNA reads TGCGCCAGCAGCCTTCTGGGACCGAACACCGGGGAGCTGTTTTTT.

The genes are TRBV30 and TRBJ2-7; D remains ambiguous. Germline V lookup: CDR1 GTSNPN, CDR2 SVGIG (reference sequence). Trimming shortened V by 4 bases and J by 0 bases, and 13 bases separated the two germline ends. The CDR3 is 14 residues long. CDR3 residues: CAWNPGWNSYEQYF. The CDR3 DNA follows: TGTGCCTGGAACCCCGGGTGGAACTCCTACGAGCAGTACTTC. The full variable domain, rest sourced from reference TRBV30 and TRBJ2-7, is SQTIHQWPATLVQPVGSPLSLECTVEGTSNPNLYWYRQAAGRGLQLLFYSVGIGQISSEVPQNLSASRPQDRQFILSSKKLLLSDSGFYLCAWNPGWNSYEQYFGPGTRLTVT.

The V gene is TRBV7-9, the J gene TRBJ2-1; a weak D match, TRBD2 (7 bases). Trimming left V 2 bases short and J 5 bases short, with 13 bases between. Germline V CDR1 and CDR2: SEHNR, FQNEAQ (reference sequence). CDR3 length: 15 amino acids. The CDR3 region is CASSLRGRANNEQFF. The CDR3, as DNA: TGTGCCAGCAGCTTAAGGGGGAGGGCCAACAATGAGCAGTTCTTC.

The CDR3 protein is CASSHNLAETQYF. The CDR3 DNA reads as TGTGCCAGCAGCCACAACCTCGCGGAGACCCAGTACTTC. The gene calls are TRBV7-3 and TRBJ2-5; D not certain. Germline CDR1 and CDR2: SGHTA and FQGTGA. Deletions cut 5 bases from V and 5 bases from J, with 12 bases between. This CDR3 is 13 amino acids long.

The genes are TRBV7-9 and TRBJ2-1; 8 nucleotides match TRBD2. There are 17 residues in the CDR3. The J segment lost 4 bases and the V segment lost 3 bases, leaving 11 bases of the junction unmatched. Germline V CDR1 and CDR2: SEHNR, FQNEAQ (reference sequence). DNA of the CDR3: TGTGCCAGCAGCTTTGTACCGGGACTAGAAAAGTACAATGAGCAGTTCTTC. Translating it yields CASSFVPGLEKYNEQFF.

V usage is TRBV30 and J usage is TRBJ2-3; TRBD2 agrees at 13 bases. V trimming: 6 bases; J trimming: 1 base; junction bases outside the gene matches: 7. This CDR3 has 16 amino acids. Germline-derived CDR1 and CDR2 are GTSNPN and SVGIG (reference sequence). The CDR3 bases are TGTGCCTGCTCATCCGGACTAGCGGGGGGCACAGATACGCAGTATTTT. This codes for CACSSGLAGGTDTQYF.